Shown below are 27 T cell receptor beta chains from a single sample sequenced in a study of vaccination and CD4 T cells after COVID-19. Their recognized antigens are unknown. Treatment denoted: roughly nine-day PBMC culture with coronavirus spike peptide pools or control peptides (ViraFEST assay). Sequencing of DNA taken from cultured CD4+ T cells relied on the Oncomine TCR Beta short-read assay. TCRdb called the PCR reads again in MiXCR, with one record for every CDR3 protein. The sample consists of 17,000 or so distinct CDR3 sequences, roughly 55% of them appearing once. The sequenced sample consisted of CD4+ T cells from blood, cultured in vitro. These receptors were collected from a human donor who had recovered from COVID-19.

The chain combines TRBV30 with TRBJ1-4; maybe TRBD1 (6 bases). The V end was cut by 3 bases, the J end by 7 bases, with 15 bases between. Germline assignment: CDR1 GTSNPN and CDR2 SVGIG (reference sequence). The length of the CDR3 is 14 residues. CDR3 in amino acids: CAWRWKGVAEKLFF. In DNA form, the CDR3 reads TGTGCCTGGAGATGGAAGGGGGTGGCTGAAAAACTGTTTTTT. The complete variable domain, with remaining parts taken from reference TRBV30 and TRBJ1-4, reads SQTIHQWPATLVQPVGSPLSLECTVEGTSNPNLYWYRQAAGRGLQLLFYSVGIGQISSEVPQNLSASRPQDRQFILSSKKLLLSDSGFYLCAWRWKGVAEKLFFGSGTQLSVL.

The V call is TRBV20-1, the J call TRBJ1-5; no definite D call. Trimming shortened V by 0 bases and J by 8 bases, and 17 bases separated the two germline ends. The CDR3 spans 15 residues. Germline V gives CDR1 DFQATT, CDR2 SNEGSKA (reference sequence). The CDR3 DNA is TGCAGTGCTAGAGATCGGTTGGGAGGAGGTAAGCCCCAGCATTTT. This translates into CSARDRLGGGKPQHF.

The rearrangement links TRBV19 to TRBJ2-7, with D possibly TRBD1 on 5 matching bases. Germline CDR1 is LNHDA and CDR2 is SQIVND (reference sequence). V gave up 6 bases and J gave up 2 bases, with 14 bases separating them. CDR3 length: 14 amino acids. The CDR3: CASSPGHTTYEQYF. In DNA form, the CDR3 reads TGTGCCAGTAGCCCTGGACATACTACCTACGAGCAGTACTTC.

V usage is TRBV19 and J usage is TRBJ1-1; D is possibly TRBD1 (5 bases). V gave up 5 bases and J gave up 5 bases, with 15 bases separating them. Germline V gene data show CDR1 as LNHDA and CDR2 as SQIVND (reference sequence). This CDR3 spans 14 amino acids. This chain's CDR3 is CASSQGGERTEAFF. The CDR3 region has the DNA TGTGCCAGTAGTCAGGGCGGGGAGAGGACTGAAGCTTTCTTT.

The rearrangement links TRBV20-1 to TRBJ1-1; 10 bases are shared with TRBD1. Germline values: CDR1 DFQATT, CDR2 SNEGSKA (reference sequence). This CDR3 has 16 residues. J was trimmed by 7 bases and V by 0 bases; bases with no gene match: 11. In nucleotides, the CDR3 is TGCAGTGCTAGAGACTCAGTCGACAGGGGGCGGGATGAAGCTTTCTTT. Amino acids: CSARDSVDRGRDEAFF.

This clonotype was counted a few times. The junction shows a germline mismatch at one end, possibly a read error. The chain employs TRBV10-3 and TRBJ2-5; 7 positions match TRBD2. The CDR3 contains 14 residues. Germline loops: CDR1 ENHRY, CDR2 SYGVKD. CDR3 nucleotides: TGTGCCATCAGTGAGACCTTTGGGGGGGAGACCCAGTACTTT. The encoded protein is CAISETFGGETQYF.

This clonotype turned up a few times. This chain uses TRBV20-1 with TRBJ2-3, with 7 bases matching TRBD2. The junction had 4 bases not matched to a gene; V was cut back by 3 bases and J by 1 base. Germline lookup yields CDR1 DFQATT and CDR2 SNEGSKA (reference sequence). The CDR3 extends over 14 amino acids. CDR3 region: CSASEAGGTDTQYF. The DNA of the CDR3 is TGCAGTGCTAGTGAGGCGGGAGGCACAGATACGCAGTATTTT.

The CDR3 loop is CASSNRQGNTQYF. CDR3 in DNA: TGTGCCAGCAGCAATAGACAGGGGAATACGCAGTATTTT. The rearrangement joins TRBV7-3 to TRBJ2-3, with 8 bases identical to TRBD1. Germline V gene data show CDR1 as SGHTA and CDR2 as FQGTGA. The CDR3 sequence is 13 residues long. The V segment lost 5 bases and the J segment 7 bases; nucleotides outside the gene matches: 5.

The J gene is TRBJ2-5, the V gene TRBV15; D gene ambiguous. V lost 0 bases, J lost 2 bases, and 4 bases lay in between. The CDR3 length is 13 residues. Germline V CDR1 and CDR2: LNHNV, YYDKDF (reference sequence). The CDR3 DNA is TGTGCCACCAGCAGAGACTATCAAGAGACCCAGTACTTC. It specifies CATSRDYQETQYF.

This clonotype was found a few times. The gene calls are TRBV6-1 and TRBJ1-5; D is uncertain. CDR3 size: 14 residues. V was pared by 2 bases and J by 6 bases, with 11 bases between. The germline V gene has CDR1 MNHNS and CDR2 SASEGT. This CDR3 is CASSETGQFQPQHF. CDR3 sequence (DNA): TGTGCCAGCAGTGAAACTGGGCAATTTCAGCCCCAGCATTTT.

The chain has TRBV7-9 and TRBJ2-5; tentatively, D is TRBD1 (6 bases). The CDR3 runs 14 residues. Trimming removed 3 bases at V and 2 bases at J, with 10 bases between. The germline CDR1 and CDR2 sequences are SEHNR and FQNEAQ (reference sequence). CDR3: CASSFPDSQETQYF. As DNA, the CDR3 is TGTGCCAGCAGCTTTCCGGACAGTCAAGAGACCCAGTACTTC.

The chain couples TRBV7-2 to TRBJ2-2, with 7 nucleotides matching TRBD2. J was trimmed by 9 bases and V by 5 bases; bases with no gene match: 6. Germline CDR1 is SGHTA and CDR2 is FQGNSA. CDR3 size: 13 residues. In DNA, the CDR3 is TGTGCCAGCAGCCCCGAGACTAGCCGGGAGCTGTTTTTT. Its translation is CASSPETSRELFF.

This rearrangement joins TRBV7-9 to TRBJ2-5; perhaps TRBD1 as D (6 bases). Germline V lookup: CDR1 SEHNR, CDR2 FQNEAQ (reference sequence). The CDR3 is 20 amino acids. V lost 5 bases and J 5 bases, leaving 33 bases between the germline ends. CDR3 sequence: CASSQYMRPVGQKTRETQYF. The DNA for the CDR3 is TGTGCCAGCAGCCAATATATGCGACCCGTAGGACAGAAGACTCGGGAGACCCAGTACTTC. Complete variable domain (other parts from reference TRBV7-9 and TRBJ2-5): DTGVSQNPRHKITKRGQNVTFRCDPISEHNRLYWYRQTLGQGPEFLTYFQNEAQLEKSRLLSDRFSAERPKGSFSTLEIQRTEQGDSAMYLCASSQYMRPVGQKTRETQYFGPGTRLLVL.

This chain uses TRBV20-1 with TRBJ2-5, with D perhaps matching TRBD2 (5 bases). Germline CDR1 reads DFQATT; CDR2 reads SNEGSKA (reference sequence). V lost 3 bases to trimming and J lost 0 bases, with 11 bases between them. CDR3 length: 14 amino acids. The CDR3 protein is CSARDLTYQETQYF. The CDR3 coding sequence is TGCAGTGCTAGGGACTTGACGTACCAAGAGACCCAGTACTTC.

This chain links TRBV27 with TRBJ2-7, with 11 bases lining up with TRBD2. The CDR3 is 15 residues long. Germline CDR1 and CDR2: MNHEY and SMNVEV (reference sequence). J lost 3 bases, V lost 5 bases, and 6 bases had no gene match. The CDR3 DNA reads TGTGCCAGCAGTGAAACTAGCGGGGGAATCTACGAGCAGTACTTC. Protein sequence: CASSETSGGIYEQYF.

The chain recombines TRBV12-3 or TRBV12-4 with TRBJ2-5; perhaps TRBD1 as D (5 bases). V was trimmed by 7 bases and J by 5 bases, leaving 14 bases between them. CDR3 length: 13 amino acids. CDR3 in DNA: TGTGCCAGCAAGGGGCAGGGTAAGGAGACCCAGTACTTC. This encodes CASKGQGKETQYF.

This clonotype was observed a handful of times. The chain couples TRBV2 to TRBJ1-5, with TRBD1 as a possible D gene (5 bases). The CDR3 contains 14 residues. V lost 4 bases and J lost 6, with 13 bases in between. Germline CDR1 and CDR2: SNHLY and FYNNEI. In DNA form, the CDR3 reads TGTGCCAGCAGTGGGGACGGCGGGGGTCAGCCCCAGCATTTT. Its translation is CASSGDGGGQPQHF.

This sequence joins TRBV29-1 and TRBJ1-2; D might be TRBD1 (5 bases). V shed 2 bases and J shed 2 bases, with 12 bases lying between them. CDR1 and CDR2 (germline): SQVTM, ANQGSEA. The CDR3 contains 14 residues. The CDR3 reads CSVEPVWGNYGYTF. CDR3 bases: TGCAGCGTTGAACCAGTCTGGGGCAACTATGGCTACACCTTC.

This clonotype rates as medium-sized. The chain combines TRBV6-2 or TRBV6-3 with TRBJ1-5; D unresolved. The CDR3 is made up of 12 amino acids. V was trimmed by 6 bases and J by 4 bases, leaving 7 bases between them. CDR1 MNHEY and CDR2 SVGEGT come from the germline V gene. DNA of the CDR3: TGTGCCAGCAGGAGACCAAATCAGCCCCAGCATTTT. Amino acids: CASRRPNQPQHF.

The table lists this clonotype with a few counts. The chain links TRBV20-1 to TRBJ1-3, with D tentatively TRBD1 (5 bases). Trimming cost V 3 bases and J 0 bases, with 12 bases left between them. Germline CDR1 is DFQATT and CDR2 is SNEGSKA (reference sequence). This CDR3 spans 15 amino acids. As DNA, the CDR3 is TGCAGTGCTAGGCCGGGACTCTTCTCTGGAAACACCATATATTTT. Translating it yields CSARPGLFSGNTIYF.

The chain recombines TRBV5-1 with TRBJ2-1, with 8 bases aligning to TRBD1. CDR3 length: 17 residues. V lost 4 bases to trimming and J lost 6 bases; unmatched junction nucleotides: 15. Germline CDR1 is SGHRS and CDR2 is YFSETQ. The CDR3 loop is CASSIGIKDRDSNEQFF. CDR3 in DNA: TGCGCCAGCAGCATTGGAATTAAGGACAGGGATAGCAATGAGCAGTTCTTC.

This clonotype was observed a few times. The gene calls are TRBV7-9 and TRBJ2-7; the match to TRBD1 covers 8 bases. Trimming cost V 3 bases and J 5 bases; bases outside gene matches: 6. The CDR3 length is 14 residues. Germline V gene data show CDR1 as SEHNR and CDR2 as FQNEAQ (reference sequence). The CDR3 region is CASSFQQGVNEQYF. The CDR3 coding sequence is TGTGCCAGCAGCTTTCAACAGGGGGTAAACGAGCAGTACTTC.

This rearrangement joins TRBV25-1 to TRBJ1-6, with D unresolved. The germline V and J ends were trimmed by 4 bases and 4 bases, with 5 bases remaining between them. This CDR3 has 13 amino acids. Germline V CDR1 and CDR2: MGHDK, SYGVNS. Here the CDR3 reads CASSVLYNSPLHF. The CDR3 DNA reads as TGTGCCAGCAGTGTATTGTATAATTCACCCCTCCACTTT.

The DNA of the CDR3 is TGTGCCAGCAGGGACGTGTCGGGACCGACCTACGAGCAGTACTTC. Protein: CASRDVSGPTYEQYF. The gene calls are TRBV6-1 and TRBJ2-7; D tentatively fits TRBD1 or TRBD2 (5 bases each). Germline V gives CDR1 MNHNS, CDR2 SASEGT. The V end lost 6 bases, the J end lost 2 bases, and 17 bases lay between the germline ends. This CDR3 has 15 residues.

The CDR3 DNA is TGCAGTGCTAGAAACCTAGCGGGAGCCTCCTACAATGAGCAGTTCTTC. Translation gives CSARNLAGASYNEQFF. The V gene is TRBV20-1, the J gene TRBJ2-1; 10 positions agree with TRBD2. Germline V lookup: CDR1 DFQATT, CDR2 SNEGSKA (reference sequence). This CDR3 contains 16 residues. V lost 2 bases, J lost 0 bases, and 4 bases stayed unmatched.

The V and J genes are TRBV2 and TRBJ2-3; 8 bases are shared with TRBD2. The length of the CDR3 is 15 residues. Germline-derived CDR1 and CDR2 are SNHLY and FYNNEI. With V trimmed by 5 bases and J by 3 bases, 7 bases remained unmatched. The CDR3 DNA reads as TGTGCCAGCAGTTTCTATAGCGGGAAGACAGATACGCAGTATTTT. It is translated as CASSFYSGKTDTQYF.

This chain connects TRBV2 to TRBJ1-1; no firm D call. V was pared by 4 bases and J by 7 bases, with 7 bases between. The CDR3 totals 11 residues. Germline V lookup: CDR1 SNHLY, CDR2 FYNNEI. DNA of the CDR3: TGTGCCAGCAGTGGGTTGGGTGAAGCTTTCTTT. Its protein is CASSGLGEAFF. Full variable domain (missing parts from reference TRBV2 and TRBJ1-1): EPEVTQTPSHQVTQMGQEVILRCVPISNHLYFYWYRQILGQKVEFLVSFYNNEISEKSEIFDDQFSVERPDGSNFTLKIRSTKLEDSAMYFCASSGLGEAFFGQGTRLTVV.